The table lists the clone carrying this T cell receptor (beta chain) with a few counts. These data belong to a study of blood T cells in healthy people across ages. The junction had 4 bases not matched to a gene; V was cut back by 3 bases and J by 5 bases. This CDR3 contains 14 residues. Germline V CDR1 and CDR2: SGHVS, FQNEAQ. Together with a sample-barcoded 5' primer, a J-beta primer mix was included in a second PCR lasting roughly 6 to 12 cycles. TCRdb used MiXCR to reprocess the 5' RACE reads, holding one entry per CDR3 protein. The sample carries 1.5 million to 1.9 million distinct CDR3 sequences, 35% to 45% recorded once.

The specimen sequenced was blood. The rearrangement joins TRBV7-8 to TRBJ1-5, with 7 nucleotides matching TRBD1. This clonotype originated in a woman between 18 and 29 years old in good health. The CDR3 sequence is CASSFGRGDQPQHF. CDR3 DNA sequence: TGTGCCAGCAGCTTCGGCAGGGGGGATCAGCCCCAGCATTTT. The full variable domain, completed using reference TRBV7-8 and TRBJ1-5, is GAGVSQSPRYKVAKRGQDVALRCDPISGHVSLFWYQQALGQGPEFLTYFQNEAQLDKSGLPSDRFFAERPEGSVSTLKIQRTQQEDSAVYLCASSFGRGDQPQHFGDGTRLSIL.